The T cell receptor (beta chain) described here comes from a study of blood T cell repertoires in COVID-19. Study-level background: From the United States, Italy and Spain came samples of acute and convalescent COVID-19. In each case, the material was cDNA or gDNA derived from T cells, B-cell-depleted T cells, or PBMCs.

The length of the CDR3 is 15 residues. The junction had 9 bases not matched to a gene; V was cut back by 4 bases and J by 6 bases. Germline V CDR1 and CDR2: SGHRS, YFSETQ. As originally analysed: Reference gene primer amplification yielded estimated nucleated cell counts. Sequencing used immunoSEQ multiplex PCR; TCRdb keeps in-frame clones, though not all of them. V, J and clone size derive from that table, while D and trimming were established from the DNA sequence. The sample has around 130,000 clones, roughly 82% seen once. The source of this sequence is a human donor in a cohort sampled during active COVID-19. Sample: peripheral blood. The chain carries TRBV5-1 and TRBJ2-3, with TRBD2 matching over 9 bases. The CDR3 bases are TGCGCCAGCAGCATTGGGTCGCTAGCGGGGGATACGCAGTATTTT. Residues: CASSIGSLAGDTQYF.